This T cell receptor (beta chain) was captured in a study of T-cell reconstitution after alpha-beta-depleted transplantation in children. General observations from the study: Several hundred expanded graft clones reportedly gave rise to the alpha-beta T cells present about two months after transplant. At day 60, the high TCRbeta diversity found in some patients originated from recipient T cells and thymic progenitors that had survived. Among T cells one year after transplant, newly produced cells accounted for most counts and diversity.

Using unique molecular identifiers, the investigators prepared the TCRbeta library. Via MiXCR, TCRdb re-called the PCR reads, giving one row per CDR3 protein. The sample includes about 280,000 distinct CDR3 sequences, around a tenth of them seen just once. Details on this clonotype: Its target is not known.

CDR1 and CDR2 from the germline V gene are MDHEN and SYDVKM. V was pared by 1 base and J by 2 bases, with 6 bases between. CDR3 length: 14 residues. This specimen was peripheral blood, taken 180 days after TCRalphabeta/CD19-depleted stem cell transplant. The V gene is TRBV28, the J gene TRBJ2-1; D not certain. This receptor was obtained from a male patient aged 2 to 10 who had a stem cell transplant for chronic granulomatous disease, so the T cells may come from the graft donor. CDR3 amino acids: CASSLFSTYNEQFF. In DNA form, the CDR3 reads TGTGCCAGCAGTTTATTTTCTACCTACAATGAGCAGTTCTTC.